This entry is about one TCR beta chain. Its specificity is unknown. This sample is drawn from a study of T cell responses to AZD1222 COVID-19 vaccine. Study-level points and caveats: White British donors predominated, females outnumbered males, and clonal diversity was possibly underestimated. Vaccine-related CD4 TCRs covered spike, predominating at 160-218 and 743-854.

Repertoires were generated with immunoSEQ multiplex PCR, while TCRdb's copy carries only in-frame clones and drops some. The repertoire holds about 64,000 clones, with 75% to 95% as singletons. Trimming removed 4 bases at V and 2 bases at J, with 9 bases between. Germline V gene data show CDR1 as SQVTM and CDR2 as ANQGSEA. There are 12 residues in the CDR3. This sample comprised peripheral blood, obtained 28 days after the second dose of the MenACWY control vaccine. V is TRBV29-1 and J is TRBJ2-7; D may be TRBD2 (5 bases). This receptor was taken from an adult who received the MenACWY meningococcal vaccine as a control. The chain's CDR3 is CSVAGSPYEQYF. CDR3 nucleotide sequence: TGCAGCGTTGCGGGGAGTCCCTACGAGCAGTACTTC.